This entry features one T cell receptor (beta chain) sequence. The sample comes from a study of blood T cell repertoires in COVID-19. Study-level background: Whether acute or convalescent, the COVID-19 samples came from the United States, Italy and Spain.

Some clones are missing from TCRdb's copy, which holds only in-frame ones; the method was immunoSEQ multiplex PCR. This table holds just over 50,000 clones, 87% found once. CDR1 and CDR2 from the germline V gene are LNHDA and SQIVND (reference sequence). The CDR3 consists of 14 residues. V dropped 4 bases and J dropped 5; count of bases not matched to a gene: 4. This chain connects TRBV19 to TRBJ2-7; 11 positions match TRBD2. This receptor was identified in a human donor with active COVID-19. The donor label of this sample is uncertain. The sequenced sample consisted of peripheral blood. The CDR3 bases are TGTGCCAGTAGTAGACTAGCGGGGCCCCACGAGCAGTACTTC. It translates to CASSRLAGPHEQYF.